One T cell receptor beta chain is described in this entry. Its specificity is not known. CDR3 size: 13 residues. Trimming cost V 7 bases and J 4 bases, with 13 bases left between them. Germline CDR1 and CDR2: MRHNA and SNTAGT. The sample is drawn from a study of siplizumab effects on memory and regulatory T cells. The study, taken as a whole, reports: Siplizumab caused a significant drop in alloreactive sequences traceable to unstimulated CD4+ memory cells. In roughly 80-95% of proliferating CD4+ or CD8+ clones, a naive or memory phenotype could not be assigned. Confirmation was lacking for the suppressive function of proliferating Tregs derived from siplizumab cultures. Tracing alloreactive clones into unstimulated subsets worked for only a minor fraction of them.

Using immunoSEQ multiplex PCR, the repertoire was profiled, and TCRdb retains in-frame clones only, with some absent. The table includes about 82,000 clones, roughly 90% detected once. Sequencing input: Tregs sorted from blood. The chain has TRBV6-4 and TRBJ1-2, with a possible D match to TRBD1 (5 bases). This clonotype was obtained from a human donor in good health. This CDR3 reads CASNTRGGYGYTF. The DNA for the CDR3 is TGTGCCAGCAACACGAGGGGCGGCTATGGCTACACCTTC.